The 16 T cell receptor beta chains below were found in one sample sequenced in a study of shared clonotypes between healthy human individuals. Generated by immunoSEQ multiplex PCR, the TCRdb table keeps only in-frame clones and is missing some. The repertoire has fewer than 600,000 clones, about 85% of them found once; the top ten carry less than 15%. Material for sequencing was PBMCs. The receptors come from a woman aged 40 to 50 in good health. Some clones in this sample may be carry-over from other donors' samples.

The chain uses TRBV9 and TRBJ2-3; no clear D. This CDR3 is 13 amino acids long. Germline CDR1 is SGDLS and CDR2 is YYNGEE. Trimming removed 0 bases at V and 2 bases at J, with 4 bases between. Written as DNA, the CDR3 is TGTGCCAGCAGCGTAGTAGCCACAGATACGCAGTATTTT. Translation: CASSVVATDTQYF.

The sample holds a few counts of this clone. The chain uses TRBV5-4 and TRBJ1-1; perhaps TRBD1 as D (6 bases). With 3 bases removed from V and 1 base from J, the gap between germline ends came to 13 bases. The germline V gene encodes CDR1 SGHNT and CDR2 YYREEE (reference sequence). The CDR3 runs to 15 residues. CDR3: CASSYRGGPNTEAFF. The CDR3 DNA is TGTGCCAGCAGCTACCGGGGGGGGCCGAACACTGAAGCTTTCTTT.

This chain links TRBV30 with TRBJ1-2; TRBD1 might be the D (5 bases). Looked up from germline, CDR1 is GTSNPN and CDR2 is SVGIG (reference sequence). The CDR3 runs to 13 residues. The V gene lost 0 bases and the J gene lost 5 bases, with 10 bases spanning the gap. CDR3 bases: TGTGCCTGGAGTGTACAGTGGACATATGGCTACACCTTC. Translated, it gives CAWSVQWTYGYTF. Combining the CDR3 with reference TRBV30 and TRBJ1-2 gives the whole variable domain SQTIHQWPATLVQPVGSPLSLECTVEGTSNPNLYWYRQAAGRGLQLLFYSVGIGQISSEVPQNLSASRPQDRQFILSSKKLLLSDSGFYLCAWSVQWTYGYTFGSGTRLTVV.

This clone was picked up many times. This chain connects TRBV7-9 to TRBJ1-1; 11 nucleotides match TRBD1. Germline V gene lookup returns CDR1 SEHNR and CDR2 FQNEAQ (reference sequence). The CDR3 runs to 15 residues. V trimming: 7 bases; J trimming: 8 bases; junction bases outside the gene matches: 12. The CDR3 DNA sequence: TGTGCCAGCACCCAAGGACAGGGGGCCCCCCGGGAAGCTTTCTTT. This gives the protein CASTQGQGAPREAFF.

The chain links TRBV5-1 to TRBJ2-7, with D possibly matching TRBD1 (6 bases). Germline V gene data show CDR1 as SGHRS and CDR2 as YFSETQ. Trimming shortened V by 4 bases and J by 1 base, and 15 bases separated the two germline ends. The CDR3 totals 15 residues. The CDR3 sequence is CASSRTVQASYEQYF. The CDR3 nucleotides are TGCGCCAGCAGCAGGACAGTCCAGGCTTCCTACGAGCAGTACTTC.

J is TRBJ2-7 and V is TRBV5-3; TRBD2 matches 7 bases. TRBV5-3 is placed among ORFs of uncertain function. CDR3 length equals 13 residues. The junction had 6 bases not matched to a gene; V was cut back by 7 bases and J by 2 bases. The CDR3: CARHRTRTYEQYF. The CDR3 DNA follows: TGTGCCAGACATCGGACTAGGACCTACGAGCAGTACTTC.

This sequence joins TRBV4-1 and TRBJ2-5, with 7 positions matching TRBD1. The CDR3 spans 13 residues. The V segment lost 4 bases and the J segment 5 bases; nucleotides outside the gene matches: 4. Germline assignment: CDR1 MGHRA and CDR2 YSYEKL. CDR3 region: CASSPTRGETQYF. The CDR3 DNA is TGCGCCAGCAGCCCGACCAGGGGGGAGACCCAGTACTTC.

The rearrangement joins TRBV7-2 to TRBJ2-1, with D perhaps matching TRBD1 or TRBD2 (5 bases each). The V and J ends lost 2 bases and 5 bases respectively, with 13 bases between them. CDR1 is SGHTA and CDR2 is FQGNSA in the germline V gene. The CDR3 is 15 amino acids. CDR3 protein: CASSLTGLGDNEQFF. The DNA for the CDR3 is TGTGCCAGCAGCTTAACGGGATTGGGGGACAATGAGCAGTTCTTC.

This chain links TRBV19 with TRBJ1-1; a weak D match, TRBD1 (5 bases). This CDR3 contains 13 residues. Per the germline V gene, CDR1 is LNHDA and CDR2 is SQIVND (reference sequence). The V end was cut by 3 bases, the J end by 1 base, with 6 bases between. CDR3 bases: TGTGCCAGTAGTATGACAGCGAACACTGAAGCTTTCTTT. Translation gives CASSMTANTEAFF.

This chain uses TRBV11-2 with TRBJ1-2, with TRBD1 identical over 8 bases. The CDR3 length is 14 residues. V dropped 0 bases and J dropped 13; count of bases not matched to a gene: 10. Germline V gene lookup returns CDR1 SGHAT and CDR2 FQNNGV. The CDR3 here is CASSLESPQGASTF. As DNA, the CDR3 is TGTGCCAGCAGCTTAGAATCCCCCCAGGGGGCAAGCACCTTC.

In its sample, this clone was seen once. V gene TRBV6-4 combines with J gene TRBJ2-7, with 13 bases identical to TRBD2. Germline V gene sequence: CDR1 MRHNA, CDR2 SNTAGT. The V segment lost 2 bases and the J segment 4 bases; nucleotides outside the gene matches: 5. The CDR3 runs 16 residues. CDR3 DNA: TGTGCCAGCAGTGACCCCTGGACTAGCGGGAGTTACGAGCAGTACTTC. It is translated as CASSDPWTSGSYEQYF.

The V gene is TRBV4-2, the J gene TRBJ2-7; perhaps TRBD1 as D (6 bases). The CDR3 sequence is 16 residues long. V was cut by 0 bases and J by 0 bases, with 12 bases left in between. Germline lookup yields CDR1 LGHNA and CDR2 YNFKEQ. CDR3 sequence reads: CASSQDWDTNSYEQYF. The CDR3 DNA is TGTGCCAGCAGCCAAGACTGGGACACCAACTCCTACGAGCAGTACTTC.

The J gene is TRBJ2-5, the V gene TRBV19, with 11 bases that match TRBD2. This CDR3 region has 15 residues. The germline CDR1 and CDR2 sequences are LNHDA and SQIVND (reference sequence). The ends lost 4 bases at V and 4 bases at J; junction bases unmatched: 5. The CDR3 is CASSSSGRVGETQYF. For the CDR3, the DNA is TGTGCCAGTAGTAGTAGCGGGAGGGTCGGAGAGACCCAGTACTTC.

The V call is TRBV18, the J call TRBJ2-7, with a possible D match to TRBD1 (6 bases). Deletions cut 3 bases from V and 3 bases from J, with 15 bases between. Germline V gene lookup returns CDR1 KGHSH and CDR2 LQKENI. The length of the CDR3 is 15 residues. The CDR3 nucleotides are TGTGCCAGCTCACCCCCGGTGGGGGCCAACTACGAGCAGTACTTC. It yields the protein CASSPPVGANYEQYF.

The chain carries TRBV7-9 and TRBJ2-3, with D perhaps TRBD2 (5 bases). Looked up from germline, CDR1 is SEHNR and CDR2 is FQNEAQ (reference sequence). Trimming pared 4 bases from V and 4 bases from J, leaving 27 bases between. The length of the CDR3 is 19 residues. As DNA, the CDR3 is TGTGCCAGCAGCTCGCAGACGAACCGGGAAACTACACTTGCAGATACGCAGTATTTT. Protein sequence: CASSSQTNRETTLADTQYF.

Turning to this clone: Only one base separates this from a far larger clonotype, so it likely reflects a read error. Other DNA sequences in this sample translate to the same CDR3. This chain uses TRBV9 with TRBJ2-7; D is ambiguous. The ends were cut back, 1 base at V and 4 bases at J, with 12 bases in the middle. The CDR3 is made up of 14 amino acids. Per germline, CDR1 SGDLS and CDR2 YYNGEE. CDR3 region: CASSVSTASYEQYF. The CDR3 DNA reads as TGTGCCAGCAGCGTATCAACTGCCTCTTACGAGCAGTACTTC.